The 7 T cell receptor beta chains reported below all come from one sample, sequenced in a study of T-cell reconstitution after alpha-beta-depleted transplantation in children. Unique molecular identifiers tagged the TCRbeta library. TCRdb reprocessed the PCR reads with MiXCR, giving one entry per CDR3 protein. The repertoire holds 100,000 to 120,000 distinct CDR3 sequences, approximately 6.4% seen once, with roughly 24% in the top ten. The sample was PBMCs, mostly from graft donor cells, taken 360 days after TCRalphabeta/CD19-depleted stem cell transplant. These receptors were obtained from a male patient between 2 and 9 years old who had a stem cell transplant for acute lymphoblastic leukemia, so the T cells may come from the graft donor.

This clonotype came up many times. The rearrangement uses TRBV15 and TRBJ2-4; maybe TRBD1 (6 bases). The CDR3 runs to 15 residues. Germline V lookup: CDR1 LNHNV, CDR2 YYDKDF (reference sequence). Trimming took 1 base from V and 4 from J, leaving 11 bases between them. CDR3 sequence: CATSRAQRGKNIQYF. CDR3 nucleotide sequence: TGTGCCACCAGCAGAGCTCAGAGGGGGAAAAACATTCAGTACTTC.

This clonotype was counted ten times or more. The chain has TRBV6-2 or TRBV6-3 and TRBJ2-5; the match to TRBD2 covers 11 bases. The CDR3 runs to 15 residues. V lost 2 bases to trimming and J lost 4 bases; unmatched junction nucleotides: 3. Germline CDR1 reads MNHEY; CDR2 reads SVGEGT. For the CDR3, the DNA is TGTGCCAGCAGTTACGTCGGACTAGCGGGAGAGACCCAGTACTTC. Its translation: CASSYVGLAGETQYF.

The J gene is TRBJ2-5, the V gene TRBV27; 9 bases are a match to TRBD1. The trim removed 5 bases at V and 3 bases at J, leaving 7 bases unmatched. CDR3 length: 15 amino acids. Per germline, CDR1 MNHEY and CDR2 SMNVEV (reference sequence). The CDR3 DNA reads as TGTGCCAGCAGTCCCCTTTGGACAGGGGAAGAGACCCAGTACTTC. Amino acids: CASSPLWTGEETQYF.

This clonotype was picked up a small number of times. This rearrangement joins TRBV4-3 to TRBJ2-5; 8 positions agree with TRBD2. The germline gives CDR1 LGHNA, CDR2 YSLEER. CDR3 length equals 17 residues. The J segment lost 5 bases and the V segment lost 0 bases, leaving 11 bases of the junction unmatched. The CDR3 coding sequence is TGCGCCAGCAGCCAAGACCCGGCGGGAGGAGTTGGGGAGACCCAGTACTTC. Translation gives CASSQDPAGGVGETQYF.

The genes are TRBV6-1 and TRBJ2-3, with TRBD1 matching 7 bases. Germline CDR1 reads MNHNS; CDR2 reads SASEGT. The length of the CDR3 is 15 residues. The ends lost 5 bases at V and 1 base at J; junction bases unmatched: 6. The CDR3 is CASSRFTGGTDTQYF. For the CDR3, the DNA is TGTGCCAGCAGTCGATTCACAGGGGGCACAGATACGCAGTATTTT.

In this sample, this clonotype turned up many times. V is TRBV24-1 and J is TRBJ1-1; tentatively, D is TRBD1 (6 bases). In germline, CDR1 is KGHDR, CDR2 SFDVKD. V lost 3 bases and J 5 bases, leaving 15 bases between the germline ends. The CDR3 is made up of 15 amino acids. The chain's CDR3 is CATSDVPRTETEAFF. CDR3 in DNA: TGTGCCACCAGTGATGTTCCTAGGACAGAAACTGAAGCTTTCTTT.

V gene TRBV4-2 combines with J gene TRBJ2-7; no reliable D call. The germline V and J ends were trimmed by 4 bases and 2 bases, with 15 bases remaining between them. The CDR3 has 15 residues. Germline loops: CDR1 LGHNA, CDR2 YNFKEQ. CDR3 protein: CASSPRTGVTYEQYF. The CDR3 nucleotides are TGTGCCAGCAGCCCCCGGACCGGTGTTACCTACGAGCAGTACTTC.